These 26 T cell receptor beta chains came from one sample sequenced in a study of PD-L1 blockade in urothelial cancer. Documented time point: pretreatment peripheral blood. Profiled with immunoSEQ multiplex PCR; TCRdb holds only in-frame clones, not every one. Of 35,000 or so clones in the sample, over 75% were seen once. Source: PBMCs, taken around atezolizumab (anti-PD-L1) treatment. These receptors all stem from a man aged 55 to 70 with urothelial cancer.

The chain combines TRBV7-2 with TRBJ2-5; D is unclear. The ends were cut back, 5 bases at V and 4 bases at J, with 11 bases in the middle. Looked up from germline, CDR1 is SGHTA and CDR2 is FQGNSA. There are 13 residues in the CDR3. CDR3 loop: CASSVMFGETQYF. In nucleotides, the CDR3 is TGTGCCAGCAGCGTAATGTTCGGAGAGACCCAGTACTTC.

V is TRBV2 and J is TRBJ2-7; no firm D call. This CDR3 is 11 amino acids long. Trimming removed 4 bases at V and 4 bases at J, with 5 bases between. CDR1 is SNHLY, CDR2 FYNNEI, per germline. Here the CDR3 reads CASSVTYEQYF. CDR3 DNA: TGTGCCAGCAGTGTAACTTACGAGCAGTACTTC.

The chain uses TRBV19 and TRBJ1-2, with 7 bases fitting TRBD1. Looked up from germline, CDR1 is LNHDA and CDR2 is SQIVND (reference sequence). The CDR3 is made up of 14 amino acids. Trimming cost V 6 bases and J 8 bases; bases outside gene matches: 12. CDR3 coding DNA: TGTGCCAGTAGCCCTAGTGAGGGGGCGAGGGGCTACACCTTC. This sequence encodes CASSPSEGARGYTF.

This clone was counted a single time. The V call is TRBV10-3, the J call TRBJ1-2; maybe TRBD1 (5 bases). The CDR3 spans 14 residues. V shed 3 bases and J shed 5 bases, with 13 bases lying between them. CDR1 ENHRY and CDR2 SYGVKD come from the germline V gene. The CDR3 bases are TGTGCCATCAGTGACTCCGGGGGTCCGTATGGCTACACCTTC. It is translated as CAISDSGGPYGYTF.

The CDR3: CASSPGQGFEQYF. The CDR3 DNA reads TGTGCCAGCTCACCAGGACAGGGTTTCGAGCAGTACTTC. The V call is TRBV18, the J call TRBJ2-7; TRBD1 matches at 8 bases. This CDR3 is 13 amino acids long. Per the germline V gene, CDR1 is KGHSH and CDR2 is LQKENI. Trimming removed 2 bases from V and 6 bases from J; junction bases left unmatched: 3. The full variable domain, completed using reference TRBV18 and TRBJ2-7, is NAGVMQNPRHLVRRRGQEARLRCSPMKGHSHVYWYRQLPEEGLKFMVYLQKENIIDESGMPKERFSAEFPKEGPSILRIQQVVRGDSAAYFCASSPGQGFEQYFGPGTRLTVT.

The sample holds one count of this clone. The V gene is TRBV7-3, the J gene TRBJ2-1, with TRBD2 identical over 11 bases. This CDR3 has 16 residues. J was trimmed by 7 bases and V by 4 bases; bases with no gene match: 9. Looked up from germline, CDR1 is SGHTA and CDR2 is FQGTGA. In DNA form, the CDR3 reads TGTGCCAGCAGCTACCTCAGACTAGCGGGATTGAATGAGCAGTTCTTC. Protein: CASSYLRLAGLNEQFF.

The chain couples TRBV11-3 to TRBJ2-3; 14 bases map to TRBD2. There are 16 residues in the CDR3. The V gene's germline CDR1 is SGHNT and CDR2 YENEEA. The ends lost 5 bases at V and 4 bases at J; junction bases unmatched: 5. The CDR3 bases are TGTGCCAGCAGCCAGGGACTAGCGGGAGTCTCAGATACGCAGTATTTT. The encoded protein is CASSQGLAGVSDTQYF.

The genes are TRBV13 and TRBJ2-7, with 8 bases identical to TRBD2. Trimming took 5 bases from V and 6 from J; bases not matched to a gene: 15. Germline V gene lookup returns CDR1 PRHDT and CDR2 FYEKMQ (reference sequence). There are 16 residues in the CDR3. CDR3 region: CASSPRGLAAVSEQYF. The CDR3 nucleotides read TGTGCCAGCAGCCCCCGTGGACTAGCAGCTGTCTCCGAGCAGTACTTC.

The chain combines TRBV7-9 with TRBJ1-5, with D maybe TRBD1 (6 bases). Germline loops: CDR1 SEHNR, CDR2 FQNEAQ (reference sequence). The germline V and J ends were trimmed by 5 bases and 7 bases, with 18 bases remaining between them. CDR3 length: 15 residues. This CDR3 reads CASSGDTGYWQPQHF. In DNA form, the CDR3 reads TGTGCCAGCAGCGGGGATACAGGGTATTGGCAGCCCCAGCATTTT.

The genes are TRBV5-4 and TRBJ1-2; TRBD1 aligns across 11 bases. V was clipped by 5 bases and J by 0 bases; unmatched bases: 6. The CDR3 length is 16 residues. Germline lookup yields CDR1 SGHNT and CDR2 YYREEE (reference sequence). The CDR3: CASRRGQGVSNYGYTF. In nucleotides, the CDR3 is TGTGCCAGCAGGAGGGGACAGGGGGTCTCTAACTATGGCTACACCTTC. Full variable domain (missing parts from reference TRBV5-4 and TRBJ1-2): ETGVTQSPTHLIKTRGQQVTLRCSSQSGHNTVSWYQQALGQGPQFIFQYYREEENGRGNFPPRFSGLQFPNYSSELNVNALELDDSALYLCASRRGQGVSNYGYTFGSGTRLTVV.

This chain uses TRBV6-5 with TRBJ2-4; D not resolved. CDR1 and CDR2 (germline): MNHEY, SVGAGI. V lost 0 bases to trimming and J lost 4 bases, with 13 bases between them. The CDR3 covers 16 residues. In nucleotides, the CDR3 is TGTGCCAGCAGTTACTCTAAACGCCAGACTAAAAACATTCAGTACTTC. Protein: CASSYSKRQTKNIQYF.

Here the CDR3 reads CASSLARFNEQFF. The CDR3 DNA reads TGTGCCAGCAGCTTAGCGCGGTTCAATGAGCAGTTCTTC. The chain has TRBV7-8 and TRBJ2-1; no definite D call. This CDR3 comprises 13 residues. Germline V CDR1 and CDR2: SGHVS, FQNEAQ. V lost 0 bases to trimming and J lost 6 bases, with 6 bases between them.

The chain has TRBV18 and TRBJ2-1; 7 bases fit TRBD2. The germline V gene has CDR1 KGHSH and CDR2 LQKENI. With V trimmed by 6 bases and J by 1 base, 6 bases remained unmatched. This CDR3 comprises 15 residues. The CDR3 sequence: CASSPARGSYNEQFF. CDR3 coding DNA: TGTGCCAGCTCTCCAGCGCGGGGGTCCTACAATGAGCAGTTCTTC.

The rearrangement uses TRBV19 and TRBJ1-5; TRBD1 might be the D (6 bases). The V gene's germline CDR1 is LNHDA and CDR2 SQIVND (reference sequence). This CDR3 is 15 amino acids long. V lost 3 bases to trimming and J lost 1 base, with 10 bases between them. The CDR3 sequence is CASSIGGASNQPQHF. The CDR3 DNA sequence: TGTGCCAGTAGTATTGGGGGGGCCAGCAATCAGCCCCAGCATTTT.

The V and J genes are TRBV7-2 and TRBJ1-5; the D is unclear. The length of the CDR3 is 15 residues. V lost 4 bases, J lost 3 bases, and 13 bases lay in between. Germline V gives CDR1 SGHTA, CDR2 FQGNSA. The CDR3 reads CASSSTTGSNQPQHF. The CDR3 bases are TGTGCCAGCAGCTCAACCACGGGTTCCAATCAGCCCCAGCATTTT. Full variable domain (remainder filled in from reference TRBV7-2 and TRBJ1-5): GAGVSQSPSNKVTEKGKDVELRCDPISGHTALYWYRQSLGQGLEFLIYFQGNSAPDKSGLPSDRFSAERTGGSVSTLTIQRTQQEDSAVYLCASSSTTGSNQPQHFGDGTRLSIL.

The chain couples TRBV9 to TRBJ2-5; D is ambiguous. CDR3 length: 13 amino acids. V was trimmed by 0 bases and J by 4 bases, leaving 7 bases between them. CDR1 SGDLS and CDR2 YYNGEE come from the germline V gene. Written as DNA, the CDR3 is TGTGCCAGCAGCGTAGGTCACAGAGAGACCCAGTACTTC. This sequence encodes CASSVGHRETQYF. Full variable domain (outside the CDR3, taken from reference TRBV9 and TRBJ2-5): DSGVTQTPKHLITATGQRVTLRCSPRSGDLSVYWYQQSLDQGLQFLIQYYNGEERAKGNILERFSAQQFPDLHSELNLSSLELGDSALYFCASSVGHRETQYFGPGTRLLVL.

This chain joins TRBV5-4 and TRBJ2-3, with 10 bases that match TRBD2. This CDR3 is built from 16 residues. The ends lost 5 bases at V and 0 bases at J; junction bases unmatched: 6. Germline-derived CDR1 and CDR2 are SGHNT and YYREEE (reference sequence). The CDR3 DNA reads TGTGCCAGCAGACCTAGCGGGAGTCCTAGCACAGATACGCAGTATTTT. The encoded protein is CASRPSGSPSTDTQYF.

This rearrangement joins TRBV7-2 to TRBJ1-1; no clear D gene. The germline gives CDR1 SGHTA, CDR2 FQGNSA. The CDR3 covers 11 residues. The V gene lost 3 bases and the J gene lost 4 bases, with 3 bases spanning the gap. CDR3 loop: CASSFGTEAFF. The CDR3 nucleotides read TGTGCCAGCAGCTTCGGCACTGAAGCTTTCTTT.

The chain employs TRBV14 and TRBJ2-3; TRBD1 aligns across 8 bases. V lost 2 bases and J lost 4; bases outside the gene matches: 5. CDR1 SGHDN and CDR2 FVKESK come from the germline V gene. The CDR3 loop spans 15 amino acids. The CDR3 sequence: CASSQRTGPADTQYF. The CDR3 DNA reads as TGTGCCAGCAGCCAACGGACAGGGCCCGCAGATACGCAGTATTTT.

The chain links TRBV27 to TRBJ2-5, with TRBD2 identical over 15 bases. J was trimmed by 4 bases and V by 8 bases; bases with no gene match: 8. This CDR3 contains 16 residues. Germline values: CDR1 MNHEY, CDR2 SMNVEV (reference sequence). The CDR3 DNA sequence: TGTGCCAGCGCTCGTCCGGGACTAGCGGGAGGAGAGACCCAGTACTTC. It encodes CASARPGLAGGETQYF.

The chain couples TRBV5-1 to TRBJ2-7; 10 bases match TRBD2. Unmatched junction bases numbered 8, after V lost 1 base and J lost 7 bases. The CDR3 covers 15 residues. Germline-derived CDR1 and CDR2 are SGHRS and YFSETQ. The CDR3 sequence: CASSLSTSGVQEQYF. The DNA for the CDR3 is TGCGCCAGCAGCTTGTCAACTAGCGGGGTGCAGGAGCAGTACTTC.

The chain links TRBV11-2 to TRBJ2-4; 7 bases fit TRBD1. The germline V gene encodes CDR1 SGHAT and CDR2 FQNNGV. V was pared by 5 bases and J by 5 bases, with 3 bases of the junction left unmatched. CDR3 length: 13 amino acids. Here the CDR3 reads CASSLGQENIQYF. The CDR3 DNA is TGTGCCAGCAGCCTAGGACAGGAAAACATTCAGTACTTC.

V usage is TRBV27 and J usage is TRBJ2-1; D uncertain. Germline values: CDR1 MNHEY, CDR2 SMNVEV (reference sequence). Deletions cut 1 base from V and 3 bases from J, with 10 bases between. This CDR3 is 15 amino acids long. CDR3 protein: CASSLFSIDYNEQFF. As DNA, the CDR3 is TGTGCCAGCAGTTTATTTTCGATAGACTACAATGAGCAGTTCTTC.

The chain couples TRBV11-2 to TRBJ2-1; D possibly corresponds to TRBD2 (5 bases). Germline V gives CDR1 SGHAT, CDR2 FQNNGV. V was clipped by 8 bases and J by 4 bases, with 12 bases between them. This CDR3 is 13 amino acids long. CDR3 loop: CASGLWGYNEQFF. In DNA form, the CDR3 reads TGTGCCAGCGGACTCTGGGGTTACAATGAGCAGTTCTTC.

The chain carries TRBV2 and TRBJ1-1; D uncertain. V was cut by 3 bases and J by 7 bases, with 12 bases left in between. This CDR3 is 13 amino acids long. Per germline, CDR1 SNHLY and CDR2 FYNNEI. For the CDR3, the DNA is TGTGCCAGCAGTGAGGTAGGAGGGTTTGAAGCTTTCTTT. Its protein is CASSEVGGFEAFF.

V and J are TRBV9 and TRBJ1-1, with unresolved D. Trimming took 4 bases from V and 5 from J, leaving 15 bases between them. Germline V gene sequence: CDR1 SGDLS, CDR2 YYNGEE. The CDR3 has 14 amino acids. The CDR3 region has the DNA TGTGCCAGCAGCAAGCAGTCCTCGGGGACTGAAGCTTTCTTT. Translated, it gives CASSKQSSGTEAFF. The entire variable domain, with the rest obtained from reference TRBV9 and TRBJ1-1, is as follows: DSGVTQTPKHLITATGQRVTLRCSPRSGDLSVYWYQQSLDQGLQFLIQYYNGEERAKGNILERFSAQQFPDLHSELNLSSLELGDSALYFCASSKQSSGTEAFFGQGTRLTVV.